The text below deals with one T cell receptor (beta chain). Its cognate antigen is unknown. A single record per CDR3 protein comes from TCRdb applying MiXCR to the 5' RACE reads. The table lists 200,000 to 300,000 distinct CDR3 sequences, 15% to 20% of them singletons. V lost 6 bases and J lost 6, with 12 bases in between. Germline values: CDR1 SGHRS, CDR2 YFSETQ. The CDR3 runs 13 residues. The data were obtained in a study of T-cell memory formation after mild COVID-19. Looking at the study overall: Across donors, TCR clusters were largely donor specific.

Study findings and constraints: Pre-infection memory held some responding clones, suggesting pre-existing cross-reactive T cells responded. CD4/CD8 balance characterized clones contracting day 15 to 85, and CD4+ skew characterized later expanders.

This clonotype was sampled from a young man who had mild COVID-19 (a few samples of this study predate the infection). Cell type and time point are not known. Sequenced material: PBMCs or a T cell subset sorted from them (not recorded which). The chain combines TRBV5-1 with TRBJ2-2; D is ambiguous. The CDR3 loop is CASTTGLSGELFF. The CDR3 coding sequence is TGCGCCAGCACTACCGGGCTATCCGGGGAGCTGTTTTTT.